Given below is one TCR beta chain in context. The data derive from a study of shared T cell receptors in the human thymus. Data came from immunoSEQ multiplex PCR; TCRdb stores just in-frame clones and leaves some out. Here the sample spans approximately 660,000 clones, around nine tenths being singletons. This CDR3 has 15 amino acids. Germline V gene data show CDR1 as ENHRY and CDR2 as SYGVKD. V lost 2 bases and J 5 bases, leaving 16 bases between the germline ends. Another study also made use of these data, one on human thymus T cells.

The TCR comes from a boy in the first two years of life with a congenital heart defect. Sequencing was performed on thymocytes. V usage is TRBV10-3 and J usage is TRBJ2-7; D gene ambiguous. CDR3 DNA sequence: TGTGCCATCAGTGAGCGTTTGGGCAGTTTCAACGAGCAGTACTTC. Translated: CAISERLGSFNEQYF.